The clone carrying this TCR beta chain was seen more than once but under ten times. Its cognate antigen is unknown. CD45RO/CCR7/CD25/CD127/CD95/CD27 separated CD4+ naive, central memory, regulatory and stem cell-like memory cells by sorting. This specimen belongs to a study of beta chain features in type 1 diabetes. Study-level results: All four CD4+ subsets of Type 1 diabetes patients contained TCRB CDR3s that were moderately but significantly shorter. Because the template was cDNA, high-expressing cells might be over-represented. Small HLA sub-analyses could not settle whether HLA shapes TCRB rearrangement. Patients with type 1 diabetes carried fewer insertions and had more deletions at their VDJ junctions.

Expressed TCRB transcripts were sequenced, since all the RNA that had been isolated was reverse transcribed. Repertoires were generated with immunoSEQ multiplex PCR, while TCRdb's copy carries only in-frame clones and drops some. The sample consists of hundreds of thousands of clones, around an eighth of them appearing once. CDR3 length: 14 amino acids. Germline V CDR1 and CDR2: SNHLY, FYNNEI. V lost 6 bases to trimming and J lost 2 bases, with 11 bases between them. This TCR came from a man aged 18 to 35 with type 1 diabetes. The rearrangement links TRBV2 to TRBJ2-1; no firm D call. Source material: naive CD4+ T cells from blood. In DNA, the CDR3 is TGTGCCAGCAGCCGGACGCAGCCCTACAATGAGCAGTTCTTC. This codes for CASSRTQPYNEQFF. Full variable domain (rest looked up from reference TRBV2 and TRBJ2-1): EPEVTQTPSHQVTQMGQEVILRCVPISNHLYFYWYRQILGQKVEFLVSFYNNEISEKSEIFDDQFSVERPDGSNFTLKIRSTKLEDSAMYFCASSRTQPYNEQFFGPGTRLTVL.